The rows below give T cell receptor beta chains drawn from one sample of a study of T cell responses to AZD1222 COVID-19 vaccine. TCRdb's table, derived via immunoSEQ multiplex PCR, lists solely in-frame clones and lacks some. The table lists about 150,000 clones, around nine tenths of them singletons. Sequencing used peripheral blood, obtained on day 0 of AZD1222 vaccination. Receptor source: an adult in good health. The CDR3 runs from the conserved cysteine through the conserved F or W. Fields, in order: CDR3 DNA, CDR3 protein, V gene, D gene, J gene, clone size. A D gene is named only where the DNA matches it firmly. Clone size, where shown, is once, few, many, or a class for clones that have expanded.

cdr3_nt: TGTGCCAGCAGTTACTCATCGGACAGAAATCAGCCCCAGCATTTT
cdr3_aa: CASSYSSDRNQPQHF
v_call: TRBV6-5
d_call: .
j_call: TRBJ1-5
clone_size: .

cdr3_nt: TGCAGTGCCAGTACAGGGGAGACTGAAGCTTTCTTT
cdr3_aa: CSASTGETEAFF
v_call: TRBV20-1
d_call: TRBD1
j_call: TRBJ1-1
clone_size: .

cdr3_nt: TGTGCCAGCAGTCCCCGGACTAGCGGGAGGGCCGTTCCCGGGGAGCTGTTTTTT
cdr3_aa: CASSPRTSGRAVPGELFF
v_call: TRBV27
d_call: TRBD2
j_call: TRBJ2-2
clone_size: once

cdr3_nt: TGCGCCAGCAGCCAAGATTCAGCAATGAACACTGAAGCTTTCTTT
cdr3_aa: CASSQDSAMNTEAFF
v_call: TRBV4-3
d_call: .
j_call: TRBJ1-1
clone_size: .

cdr3_nt: TGTGCCAGCAGTTACATGTACTATGGCTACACCTTC
cdr3_aa: CASSYMYYGYTF
v_call: TRBV6-5
d_call: .
j_call: TRBJ1-2
clone_size: .

cdr3_nt: TGTGCCAGCAGCTCCAGGACAGGGAACACTGAAGCTTTCTTT
cdr3_aa: CASSSRTGNTEAFF
v_call: TRBV7-9
d_call: TRBD1
j_call: TRBJ1-1
clone_size: .

cdr3_nt: TGTGCCAGCAGCCAACCTCAAAGGGTAGGCGAGACCCAGTACTTC
cdr3_aa: CASSQPQRVGETQYF
v_call: TRBV14
d_call: .
j_call: TRBJ2-5
clone_size: .

cdr3_nt: TGCGCCAGCAGCCAAGACAGGGGGACTGGCTACACCTTC
cdr3_aa: CASSQDRGTGYTF
v_call: TRBV4-1
d_call: TRBD1
j_call: TRBJ1-2
clone_size: .

cdr3_nt: TGTGCCAGCAGCGAGGGGCTCCGGGACCCGAACACTGAAGCTTTCTTT
cdr3_aa: CASSEGLRDPNTEAFF
v_call: TRBV9
d_call: .
j_call: TRBJ1-1
clone_size: few

cdr3_nt: TGTGCCAGCAGCGTCGCGGCAGGGGCTAATGAAAAACTGTTTTTT
cdr3_aa: CASSVAAGANEKLFF
v_call: TRBV9
d_call: .
j_call: TRBJ1-4
clone_size: .

cdr3_nt: TGTGCCAGTCTGGACAGACGATATAGCAATCAGCCCCAGCATTTT
cdr3_aa: CASLDRRYSNQPQHF
v_call: TRBV19
d_call: .
j_call: TRBJ1-5
clone_size: .

cdr3_nt: TGTGCCAGCAGCCCGGGGTCGGGGTTAGCTCAGCCCCAGCATTTT
cdr3_aa: CASSPGSGLAQPQHF
v_call: TRBV9
d_call: .
j_call: TRBJ1-5
clone_size: .

cdr3_nt: TGTGCCACCAGGGCAACCGTGGGGGGCCCCTCCTACGAGCAGTACTTC
cdr3_aa: CATRATVGGPSYEQYF
v_call: TRBV15
d_call: .
j_call: TRBJ2-7
clone_size: .

cdr3_nt: TGTGCCAGCAGTGGGGAGCAGCGAGGCAATCAGCCCCAGCATTTT
cdr3_aa: CASSGEQRGNQPQHF
v_call: TRBV2
d_call: .
j_call: TRBJ1-5
clone_size: .

cdr3_nt: TGTGCCAGCAGCTTGGCCGTCGGGGAGCAGTACTTC
cdr3_aa: CASSLAVGEQYF
v_call: TRBV5-4
d_call: .
j_call: TRBJ2-7
clone_size: .

cdr3_nt: TGTGCCAGCAGCCTTAACCGGGACATGTCCGCTGGCTACACCTTC
cdr3_aa: CASSLNRDMSAGYTF
v_call: TRBV4-2
d_call: .
j_call: TRBJ1-2
clone_size: .

cdr3_nt: TGTGCCATCACAGAGGGAGCGGTGAACTATGGCTACACCTTC
cdr3_aa: CAITEGAVNYGYTF
v_call: TRBV28
d_call: .
j_call: TRBJ1-2
clone_size: .

cdr3_nt: TGTGCCAGCAGTTTCGAGGACACCTTCAATCAGCCCCAGCATTTT
cdr3_aa: CASSFEDTFNQPQHF
v_call: TRBV28
d_call: .
j_call: TRBJ1-5
clone_size: .

cdr3_nt: TGTGCCAGTAGTACCCCCCCCACTAGCGTCTACGAGCAGTACTTC
cdr3_aa: CASSTPPTSVYEQYF
v_call: TRBV19
d_call: TRBD2
j_call: TRBJ2-7
clone_size: once

cdr3_nt: TGTGCCAGCAGTTACTGGACAGCAGTTAATTCACCCCTCCACTTT
cdr3_aa: CASSYWTAVNSPLHF
v_call: TRBV6-5
d_call: .
j_call: TRBJ1-6
clone_size: .

cdr3_nt: TGTGCCAGCAGCCAAGCCCACACAGGCTACACCTTC
cdr3_aa: CASSQAHTGYTF
v_call: TRBV3-1/TRBV3-2
d_call: .
j_call: TRBJ1-2
clone_size: .

cdr3_nt: TGTGCCAGCAGCTTAGACCAAGGGGGGCGCGGGTATGGCTACACCTTC
cdr3_aa: CASSLDQGGRGYGYTF
v_call: TRBV7-6
d_call: .
j_call: TRBJ1-2
clone_size: .